The sequence of this T cell receptor beta chain was determined in a study of PD-1 blockade in classical Hodgkin lymphoma. Only in-frame clones appear in the TCRdb table, and some are missing; sequencing was by immunoSEQ multiplex PCR. Seen here are some 2,900 clones, 70% to 80% observed once, and the top ten hold approximately 24%. CDR1 is SGHTA and CDR2 is FQGNSA in the germline V gene. The CDR3 extends over 14 amino acids. V lost 5 bases and J 2 bases, leaving 13 bases between the germline ends. The sample's time point: cycle 4 day 1 (C4D1), after 5 to 7 weeks of nivolumab. Exposure to brentuximab vedotin varied, and each patient had relapsed following autologous stem cell transplantation. Thawed PBMCs supplied CD8+ T cells via magnetic negative selection.

The chain is built from TRBV7-2 and TRBJ2-7; the D gene is possibly TRBD1 (5 bases). The receptor comes from a human donor with classical Hodgkin lymphoma. This specimen was CD8+ T cells from blood, taken before the fourth cycle of nivolumab. As DNA, the CDR3 is TGTGCCAGCAGCCAGGGCATTCCTACCTACGAGCAGTACTTC. As protein: CASSQGIPTYEQYF.